This T cell receptor beta chain was retrieved from a study of T cells after yellow fever vaccination. For the study at large: For low cell numbers, libraries were made with SMART-Seq v4 Ultra Low Input.

Trimming at V came to 1 base and at J to 6 bases, leaving 9 bases not matched to a gene. The germline V gene encodes CDR1 DFQATT and CDR2 SNEGSKA (reference sequence). There are 15 residues in the CDR3. TCRdb reprocessed the 5' RACE reads with MiXCR, giving one entry per CDR3 protein. The sample lists about 350,000 distinct CDR3 sequences, roughly 12% occurring once. As for this clonotype: Its antigen is undetermined.

General study results and limits: Detected again after the booster were most primary-vaccination clones, at 96% CD4 and 70% to 90% CD8.

This TCR derives from a man younger than 30 who received the YFV17D yellow fever vaccine. The chain employs TRBV20-1 and TRBJ2-3; 8 nucleotides line up with TRBD2. Sample: PBMCs, taken on the day of the first yellow fever vaccination. The CDR3 bases are TGCAGTGCTAGAGGGGGGGGTAGCGGGGAGGATACGCAGTATTTT. Its translation: CSARGGGSGEDTQYF.